This T cell receptor beta chain was sequenced for a study of T cells after yellow fever vaccination (dated by TCRdb to about 2019). As for the study more broadly: The SMART-Seq v4 Ultra Low Input RNA kit was used to prepare libraries from fractions with low cell numbers. To follow T-cell clones before and after primary and booster YFV17D yellow fever vaccination, bulk TCR alpha and beta repertoires were sequenced over time. Two healthy male donors, one aged 18 to 29 and one aged 30 to 40 years, were included in the cohort. Blood was collected at multiple timepoints before and after primary and secondary immunization, and bulk PBMC replicates and cell subsets were isolated.

This clonotype was seen only a few times. Its binding antigen is unknown. No base quality values were provided; no much bigger clone lies one nucleotide off. Read against the paper, the sample's treatment or condition label means: live attenuated yellow fever vaccine strain. PBMCs were isolated from peripheral blood using a standard Ficoll-Paque protocol. CD4 and CD8 T-cell fractions were isolated with Dynabeads CD4 and CD8 positive selection kits. RNA was extracted with TriZol from bulk PBMCs, CD4 and CD8 fractions, and dextramer-positive and dextramer-negative fractions. Sequenced using an Illumina NovaSeq 6000. Synthesis of TCR cDNA relied on 5'RACE template switching, a step that introduced a universal primer site along with unique molecular identifiers. cDNA synthesis was primed from both the TCR alpha and TCR beta constant segments. Library amplification used two PCR steps, and the second PCR step added sample barcodes and sequencing adapters. Sequencing of the libraries was done on either Illumina HiSeq 2500 (2x100 bp) or NovaSeq (2x150 bp). As for how the authors treated the data: Demultiplexing of reads and collapsing into UMI consensus sequences were performed with MIGEC, and V(D)J alignment was carried out with MiXCR. Vaccine-responding clonotypes were identified with edgeR using replicate PBMC samples, with FDR below 0.01 and a log2 fold change above 5 up to day 15 being required. Bulk clonotypes were assigned CD4 or CD8 identity according to which sequenced CD4 or CD8 repertoire held them at higher abundance. The raw public reads went through TCRdb reprocessing: fastp at Q25, MiXCR clone calling, in-frame beta chains kept. Rows with a matching CDR3 protein are joined into one entry that keeps the most common DNA and genes. The V and J calls here are based on TCRdb, not the publication. The sample has 200,000 to 250,000 distinct CDR3 sequences on record, under 3.5% of them singletons. The ten largest clones add up to around 3.2% of the sample.

Based on the germline V gene (reference sequence), the CDR1 and CDR2 sequences are DFQATT and SNEGSKA. CDR3 length: 12 amino acids, cysteine to phenylalanine. The entry retains the CDR3 DNA only, 36 bases that are in frame from base 1. Trimming takes 7 bases from V and 0 bases from J, and the germline ends sit 10 bases apart. On the study overall, not on this receptor specifically: After the booster, most of the clones that had expanded following primary vaccination were detected again (around 97% of CD4 and roughly 88% of CD8), which suggests that memory was broadly maintained. Because the study included only two donors, the extent to which the findings can be generalized is limited. Computational filtering was required because FACS-sorted repertoires could contain abundant contaminating clonotypes from the bulk population. The secondary T-cell response was found to be weaker but faster than the primary response, with a peak reached on day 5 rather than on day 15. A small fraction of clonotypes showed up in both the CD4 and CD8 compartments, probably as a result of convergent recombination.

Here the sequenced sample was CD4+ T cells sorted from PBMCs, taken 10 days after the yellow fever booster vaccination. This chain joins TRBV20-1 to TRBJ2-7, with the D gene not clear enough to name. This clonotype was obtained from a man younger than 35 who received the YFV17D yellow fever vaccine. The encoded CDR3 is CSGNRDSYEQYF. The bases are TGCAGTGGTAACAGAGACTCCTACGAGCAGTACTTC.